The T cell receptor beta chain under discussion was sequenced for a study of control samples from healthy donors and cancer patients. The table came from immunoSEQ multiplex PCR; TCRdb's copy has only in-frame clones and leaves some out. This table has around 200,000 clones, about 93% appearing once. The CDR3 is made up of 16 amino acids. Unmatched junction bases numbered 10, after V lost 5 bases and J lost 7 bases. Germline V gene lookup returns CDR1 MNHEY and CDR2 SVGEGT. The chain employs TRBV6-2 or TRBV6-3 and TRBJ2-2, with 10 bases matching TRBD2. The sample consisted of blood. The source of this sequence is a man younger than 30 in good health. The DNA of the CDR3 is TGTGCCAGCAGTCTCCTAGCGGGGGCCGCCGGCGGGGAGCTGTTTTTT. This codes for CASSLLAGAAGGELFF.